A selection of T cell receptor beta chains follows, all from one sample in a study of blood T cell repertoires in COVID-19. Data came from immunoSEQ multiplex PCR; TCRdb stores just in-frame clones and leaves some out. Of 250,000 to 350,000 clones listed, around four fifths were seen once; the top ten hold 0.95% to 1.5%. Material for sequencing was peripheral blood. All receptors come from a woman aged 45-60 years with acute or convalescent COVID-19. The CDR3 runs from the conserved cysteine through the conserved F or W. The D gene is left open where the match is weak. Size is stated for part of the rows, as once, few or many counts, or as a class when the clone is expanded.

-,TRBV9,TRBJ1-3,-,TGTGCCAGCAGCGTTAGTTACTACGGAAACACCATATATTTT,CASSVSYYGNTIYF
-,TRBV18,TRBJ2-3,-,TGTGCCAGCTCATTTTTGGACAGTAGCACAGATACGCAGTATTTT,CASSFLDSSTDTQYF
-,TRBV5-6,TRBJ2-2,-,TGTGCCAGCAGCTTAACGGGGGACCCCTCCGGGGAGCTGTTTTTT,CASSLTGDPSGELFF
-,TRBV4-1,TRBJ2-5,TRBD1,TGCGCCAGCAGCCAAGCTGACTACCCGGGACAGGGAGAAGAGACCCAGTACTTC,CASSQADYPGQGEETQYF
-,TRBV24-1,TRBJ2-3,-,TGTGCCACCAGTGATTTTCTCGCCGGAGATACGCAGTATTTT,CATSDFLAGDTQYF
few,TRBV6-6,TRBJ2-7,TRBD2,TGTGCCAGCAGACTCCTCGCGGGAGAGGGCGAGCAGTACTTC,CASRLLAGEGEQYF
-,TRBV6-1,TRBJ2-2,-,TGTGCCAGCAGTGAACAGGGAAACACCGGGGAGCTGTTTTTT,CASSEQGNTGELFF
-,TRBV6-5,TRBJ2-7,-,TGTGCCAGCGTCCCTCGGCAGGGGACCTACGAGCAGTACTTC,CASVPRQGTYEQYF
few,TRBV27,TRBJ1-4,TRBD1,TGTGCCAGCAGTTCCTCGACAGGGGGCTACGAAAAACTGTTTTTT,CASSSSTGGYEKLFF
few,TRBV2,TRBJ2-1,TRBD2,TGTGCCAGCGGTAGGGTAGCGGGGGCCGGGGGGCAGTTCTTC,CASGRVAGAGGQFF
-,TRBV14,TRBJ2-1,-,TGTGCCAGCAGCCGAGCCAATCCCGGGGATGAGCAGTTCTTC,CASSRANPGDEQFF
-,TRBV27,TRBJ1-1,-,TGTGCCAGCAGTCCTAGGGGGAACACTGAAGCTTTCTTT,CASSPRGNTEAFF
few,TRBV5-1,TRBJ1-6,TRBD1,TGCGCCAGCAGCTTACCAGGGGGCGGCGATTCACCCCTCCACTTT,CASSLPGGGDSPLHF
-,TRBV11-2,TRBJ2-1,TRBD2,TGTGCCAGCAGCCCGCCGGGAGGAGGGTACAATGAGCAGTTCTTC,CASSPPGGGYNEQFF
-,TRBV10-3,TRBJ1-2,TRBD1,TGTGCCATCTCAGGGGGCCCTGACTATGGCTACACCTTC,CAISGGPDYGYTF
-,TRBV29-1,TRBJ2-1,TRBD2,TGCAGCGCTGGACTAGCGGGAGGGTACAATGAGCAGTTCTTC,CSAGLAGGYNEQFF
-,TRBV18,TRBJ1-6,TRBD1,TGTGCCAGCTCCATGGGACAGGGGAATTCACCCCTCCACTTT,CASSMGQGNSPLHF
-,TRBV29-1,TRBJ2-5,TRBD1,TGCAGCGGGGGACAGGGGACGGAGACCCAGTACTTC,CSGGQGTETQYF
-,TRBV11-3,TRBJ1-3,-,TGTGCCAGCAGCTTAGGGCCGGGAAACACCATATATTTT,CASSLGPGNTIYF
-,TRBV12-3/TRBV12-4,TRBJ2-5,-,TGTGCCAGCAGCCCTGAGGAGACCCAGTACTTC,CASSPEETQYF
-,TRBV6-5,TRBJ1-2,-,TGTGCCAGCAGCCAAGGACTGGCAGGCTATGGCTACACCTTC,CASSQGLAGYGYTF
-,TRBV11-2,TRBJ1-1,TRBD1,TGTGCCAGCAGTACGGGACAGGTTGGCTTTGGGACTGAAGCTTTCTTT,CASSTGQVGFGTEAFF